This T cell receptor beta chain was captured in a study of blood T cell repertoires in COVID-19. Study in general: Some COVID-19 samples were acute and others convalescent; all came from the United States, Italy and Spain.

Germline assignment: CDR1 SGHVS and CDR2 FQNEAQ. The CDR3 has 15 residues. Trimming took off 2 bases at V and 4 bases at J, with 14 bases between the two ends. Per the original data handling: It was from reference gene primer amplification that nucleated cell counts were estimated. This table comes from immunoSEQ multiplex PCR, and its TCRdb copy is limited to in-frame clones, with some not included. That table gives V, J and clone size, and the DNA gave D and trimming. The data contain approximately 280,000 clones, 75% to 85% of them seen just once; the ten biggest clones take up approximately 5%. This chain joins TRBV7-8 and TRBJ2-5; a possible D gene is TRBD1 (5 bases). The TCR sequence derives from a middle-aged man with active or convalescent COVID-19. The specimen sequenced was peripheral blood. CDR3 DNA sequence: TGTGCCAGCAGCTTAAGGACACCCGAAAGAGAGACCCAGTACTTC. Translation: CASSLRTPERETQYF. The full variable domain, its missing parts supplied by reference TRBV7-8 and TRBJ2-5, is GAGVSQSPRYKVAKRGQDVALRCDPISGHVSLFWYQQALGQGPEFLTYFQNEAQLDKSGLPSDRFFAERPEGSVSTLKIQRTQQEDSAVYLCASSLRTPERETQYFGPGTRLLVL.